What follows describes a single T cell receptor beta chain. Its antigen is unknown. No much larger clonotype is one base removed from it; base qualities were not supplied. This sample was included in a study of neoadjuvant nivolumab and ipilimumab in lung cancer (dated by TCRdb to about 2020). Looking at the study overall: Nivolumab was administered intravenously at 3 mg/kg on days 1, 15 and 29, and in the combination arm ipilimumab 1 mg/kg was added on day 1 only. TCR repertoires in pretherapy (baseline) peripheral blood were compared with TCR repertoires in tumors resected at surgery after neoadjuvant immune checkpoint blockade. Seven patients had matched pretherapy and resected tumor pairs analyzed, with four treated with nivolumab and three with nivolumab plus ipilimumab. The primary endpoint of the trial was the rate of major pathologic response (MPR) in the intention-to-treat population of each study arm. Of the 44 patients with operable NSCLC treated in the trial, roughly 23 were randomized to nivolumab monotherapy and approximately 21 to nivolumab plus ipilimumab.

Based on the germline V gene, the CDR1 and CDR2 sequences are SGHRS and YFSETQ. V is cut by 4 bases and J by 0 bases, and the space between the germline ends is 10 bases. The CDR3 numbers 14 residues from cysteine through phenylalanine. The only DNA kept is the CDR3, 42 bases in frame from the first base. What this sample's time point label stands for: at surgical resection after neoadjuvant nivolumab +/- ipilimumab. Samples came from the phase 2 randomized NEOSTAR trial, which tested neoadjuvant nivolumab or nivolumab plus ipilimumab followed by surgery in operable NSCLC. Library construction relied on the immunoSEQ multiplex PCR assay. The study's own analysis went as follows. Repertoires were summarized by richness and clonality, and significantly expanded and contracted clones were identified between pre- and post-therapy samples. Sourced from immuneACCESS, this table was stored by TCRdb with only in-frame sequences that have V and J called. A share of the clones is absent; for the studies checked, an unresolved V gene accounts for under half, and the remainder has no known explanation. V and J calls and clone size are given by that table; D and trimming were obtained from the DNA. Recorded for this sample are some 25,000 clones; about 81% of them occurred a single time. Jointly, the top ten make up 7.5% to 9% of the sample.

Overall results and qualifications from the work: TCR richness in pretherapy blood showed a positive correlation with richness in tumors resected after neoadjuvant therapy (Spearman R ~ 0.87). TCR richness and clonality were greater in resected tumors than in tumor-adjacent uninvolved lung, and increases were seen in more dual-therapy-treated tumors. From pretherapy to surgery, tumor T-cell richness and clonality went up in three of three dual-therapy tumors, versus only two of four nivolumab-treated tumors. A small number of samples underwent TCR sequencing. There was no significant correlation between TCR clonality and pathologic tumor regression, and just a single major-pathologic-response sample was available for the clonality-regression analysis.

The TCR sequence derives from an adult with non-small cell lung cancer. The starting material was tumor tissue, obtained after neoadjuvant nivolumab, alone or with ipilimumab, at or shortly before surgery. The rearranged segments are TRBV5-1 and TRBJ1-1; no confident D gene assignment can be made. Here is the DNA: TGCGCCAGCAGCCCTCAGCCGGTGAACACTGAAGCTTTCTTT. It is translated as CASSPQPVNTEAFF.